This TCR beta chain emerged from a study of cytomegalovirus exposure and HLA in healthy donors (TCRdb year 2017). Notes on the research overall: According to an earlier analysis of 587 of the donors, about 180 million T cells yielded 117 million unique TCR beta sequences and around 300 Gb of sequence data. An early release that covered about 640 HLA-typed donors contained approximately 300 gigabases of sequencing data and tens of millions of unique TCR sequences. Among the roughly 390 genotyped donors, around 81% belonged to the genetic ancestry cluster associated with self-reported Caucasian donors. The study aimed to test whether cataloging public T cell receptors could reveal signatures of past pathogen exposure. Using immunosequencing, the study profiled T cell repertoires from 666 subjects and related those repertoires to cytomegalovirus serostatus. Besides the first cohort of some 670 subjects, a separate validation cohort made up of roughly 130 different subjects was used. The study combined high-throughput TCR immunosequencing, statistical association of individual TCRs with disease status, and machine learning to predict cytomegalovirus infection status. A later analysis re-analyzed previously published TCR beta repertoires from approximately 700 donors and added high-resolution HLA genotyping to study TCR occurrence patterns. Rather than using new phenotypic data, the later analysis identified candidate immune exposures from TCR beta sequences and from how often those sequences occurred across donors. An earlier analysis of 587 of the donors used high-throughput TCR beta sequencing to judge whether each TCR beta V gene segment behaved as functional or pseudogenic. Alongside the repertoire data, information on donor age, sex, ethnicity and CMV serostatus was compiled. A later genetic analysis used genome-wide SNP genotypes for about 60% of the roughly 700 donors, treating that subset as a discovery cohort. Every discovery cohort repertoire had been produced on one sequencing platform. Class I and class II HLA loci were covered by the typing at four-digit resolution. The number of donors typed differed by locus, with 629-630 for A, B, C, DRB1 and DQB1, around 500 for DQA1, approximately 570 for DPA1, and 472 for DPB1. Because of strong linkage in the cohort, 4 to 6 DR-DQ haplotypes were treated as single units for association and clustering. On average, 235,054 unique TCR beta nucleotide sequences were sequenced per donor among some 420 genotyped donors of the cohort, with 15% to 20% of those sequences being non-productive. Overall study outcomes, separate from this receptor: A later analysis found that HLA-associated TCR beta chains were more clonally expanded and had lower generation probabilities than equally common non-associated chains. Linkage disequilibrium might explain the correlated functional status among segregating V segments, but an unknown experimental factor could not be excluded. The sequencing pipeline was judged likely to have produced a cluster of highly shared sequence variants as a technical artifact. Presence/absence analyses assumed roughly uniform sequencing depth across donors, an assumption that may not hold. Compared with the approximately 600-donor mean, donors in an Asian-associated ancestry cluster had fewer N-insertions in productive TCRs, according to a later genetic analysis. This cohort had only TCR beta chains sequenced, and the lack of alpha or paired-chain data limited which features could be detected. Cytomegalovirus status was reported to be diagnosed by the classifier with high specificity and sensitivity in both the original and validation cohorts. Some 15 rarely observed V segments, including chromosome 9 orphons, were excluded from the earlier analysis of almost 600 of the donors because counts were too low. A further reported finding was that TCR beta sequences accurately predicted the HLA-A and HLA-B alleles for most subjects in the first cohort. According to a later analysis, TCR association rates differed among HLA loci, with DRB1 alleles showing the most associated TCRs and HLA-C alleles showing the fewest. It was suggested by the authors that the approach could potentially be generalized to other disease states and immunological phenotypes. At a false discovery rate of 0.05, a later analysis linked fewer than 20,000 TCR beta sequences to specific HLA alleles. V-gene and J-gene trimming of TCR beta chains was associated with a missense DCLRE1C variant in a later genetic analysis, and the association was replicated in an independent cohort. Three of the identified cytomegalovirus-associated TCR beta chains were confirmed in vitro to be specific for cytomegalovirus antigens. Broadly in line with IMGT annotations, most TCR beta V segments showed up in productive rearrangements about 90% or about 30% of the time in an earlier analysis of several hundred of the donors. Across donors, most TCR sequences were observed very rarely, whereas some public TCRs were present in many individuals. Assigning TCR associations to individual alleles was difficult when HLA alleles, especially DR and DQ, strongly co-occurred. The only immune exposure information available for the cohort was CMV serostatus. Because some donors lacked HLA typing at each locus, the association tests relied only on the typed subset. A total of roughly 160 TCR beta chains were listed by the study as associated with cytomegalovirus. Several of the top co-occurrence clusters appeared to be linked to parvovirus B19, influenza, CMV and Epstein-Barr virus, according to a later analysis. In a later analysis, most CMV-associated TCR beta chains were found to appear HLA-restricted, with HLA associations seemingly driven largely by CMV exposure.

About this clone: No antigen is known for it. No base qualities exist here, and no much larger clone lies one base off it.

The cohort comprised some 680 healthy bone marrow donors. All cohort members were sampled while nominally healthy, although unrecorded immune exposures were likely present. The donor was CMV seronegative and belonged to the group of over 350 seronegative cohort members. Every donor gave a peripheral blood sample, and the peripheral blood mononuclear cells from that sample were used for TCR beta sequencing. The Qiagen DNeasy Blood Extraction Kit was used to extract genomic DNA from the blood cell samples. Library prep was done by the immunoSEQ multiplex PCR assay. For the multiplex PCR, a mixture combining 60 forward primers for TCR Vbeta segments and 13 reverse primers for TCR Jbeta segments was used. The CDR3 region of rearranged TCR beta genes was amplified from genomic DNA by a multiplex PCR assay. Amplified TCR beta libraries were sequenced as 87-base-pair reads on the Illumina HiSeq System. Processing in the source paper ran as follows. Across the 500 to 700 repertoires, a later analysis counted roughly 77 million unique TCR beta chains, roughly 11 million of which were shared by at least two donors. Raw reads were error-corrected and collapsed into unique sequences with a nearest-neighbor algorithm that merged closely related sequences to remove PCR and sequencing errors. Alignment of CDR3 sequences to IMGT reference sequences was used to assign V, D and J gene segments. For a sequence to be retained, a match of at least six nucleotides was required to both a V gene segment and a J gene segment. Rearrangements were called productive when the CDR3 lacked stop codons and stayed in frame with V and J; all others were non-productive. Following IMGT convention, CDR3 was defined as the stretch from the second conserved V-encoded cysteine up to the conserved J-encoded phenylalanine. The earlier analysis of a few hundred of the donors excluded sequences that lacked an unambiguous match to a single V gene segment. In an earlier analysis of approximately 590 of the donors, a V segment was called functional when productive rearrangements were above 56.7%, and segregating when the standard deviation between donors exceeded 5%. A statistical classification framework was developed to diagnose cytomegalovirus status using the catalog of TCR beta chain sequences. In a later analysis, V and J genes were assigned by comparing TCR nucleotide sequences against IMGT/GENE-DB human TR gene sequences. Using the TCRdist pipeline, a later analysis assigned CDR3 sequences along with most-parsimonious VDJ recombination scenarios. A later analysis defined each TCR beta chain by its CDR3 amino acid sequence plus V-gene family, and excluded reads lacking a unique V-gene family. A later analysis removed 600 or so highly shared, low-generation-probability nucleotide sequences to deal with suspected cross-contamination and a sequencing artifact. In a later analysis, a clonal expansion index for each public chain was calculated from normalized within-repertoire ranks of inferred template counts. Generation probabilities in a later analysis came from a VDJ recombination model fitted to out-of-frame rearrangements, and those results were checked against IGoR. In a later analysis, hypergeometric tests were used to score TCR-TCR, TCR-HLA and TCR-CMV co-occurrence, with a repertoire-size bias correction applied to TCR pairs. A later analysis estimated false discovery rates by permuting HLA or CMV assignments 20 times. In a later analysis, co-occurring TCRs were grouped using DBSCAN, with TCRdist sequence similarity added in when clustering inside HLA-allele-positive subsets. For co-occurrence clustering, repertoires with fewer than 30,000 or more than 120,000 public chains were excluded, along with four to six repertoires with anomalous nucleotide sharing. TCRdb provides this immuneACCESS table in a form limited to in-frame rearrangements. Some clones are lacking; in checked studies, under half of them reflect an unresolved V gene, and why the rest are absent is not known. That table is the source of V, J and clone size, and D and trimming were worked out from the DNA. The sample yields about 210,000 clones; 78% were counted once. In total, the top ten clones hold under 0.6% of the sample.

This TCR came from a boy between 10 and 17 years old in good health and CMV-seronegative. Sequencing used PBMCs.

The DNA reads as follows: TGTGCCAGCAGCTCCTCCAGCGGGAGGACCTACGAGCAGTACTTC. The encoded protein is CASSSSSGRTYEQYF. Here the chain combines TRBV5-4 and TRBJ2-7; 9 bases in the middle match TRBD2. CDR1 SGHNT and CDR2 YYREEE were looked up in the germline V gene (reference sequence). The CDR3 spans 15 residues, from the cysteine through the phenylalanine. Of all the DNA, just the CDR3 is kept, 45 bases in frame from base 1. V lost 3 bases and J lost 2 bases, and the count of bases not matched to a germline gene is 6.